The 2 T cell receptor beta chains given below trace back to one sample, sequenced in a study of blood T cell repertoires in COVID-19. Clones were sequenced by immunoSEQ multiplex PCR, and TCRdb holds only the in-frame ones, with some missing. The sample carries roughly 280,000 clones, roughly 85% recorded once. Sequencing was done on a sample of peripheral blood. These receptors were taken from a man in his sixties who had recovered from COVID-19.

Only a few counts were recorded for this clone. The V call is TRBV21-1, the J call TRBJ2-1; the table calls TRBD1, which could not be checked here. TRBV21-1 is a documented pseudogene. The CDR3 totals 15 residues. CDR3: CASSTSGFTDNEQFF. The CDR3 DNA is TGTGCCAGCAGCACGTCAGGGTTCACAGACAATGAGCAGTTCTTC.

This rearrangement joins TRBV24-1 to TRBJ1-2; the D is unclear. CDR1 is KGHDR and CDR2 is SFDVKD in the germline V gene. This CDR3 spans 16 amino acids. V was shortened by 7 bases and J by 0 bases, with 17 bases between the two germline ends. In nucleotides, the CDR3 is TGTGCCACCAGCCCGCCTGATGCTTTAGCTAACTATGGCTACACCTTC. Its protein product is CATSPPDALANYGYTF.